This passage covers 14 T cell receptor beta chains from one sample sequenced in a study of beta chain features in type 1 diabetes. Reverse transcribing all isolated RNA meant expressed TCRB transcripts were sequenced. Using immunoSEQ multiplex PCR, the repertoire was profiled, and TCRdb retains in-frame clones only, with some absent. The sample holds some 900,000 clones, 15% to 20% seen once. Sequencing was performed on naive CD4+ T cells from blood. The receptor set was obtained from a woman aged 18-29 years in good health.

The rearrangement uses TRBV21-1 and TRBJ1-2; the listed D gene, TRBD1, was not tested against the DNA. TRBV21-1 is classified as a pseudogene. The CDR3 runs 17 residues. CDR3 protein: CASSKGDRQGLRYGYTF. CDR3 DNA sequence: TGTGCCAGCAGCAAAGGCGATAGACAGGGGCTAAGGTATGGCTACACCTTC.

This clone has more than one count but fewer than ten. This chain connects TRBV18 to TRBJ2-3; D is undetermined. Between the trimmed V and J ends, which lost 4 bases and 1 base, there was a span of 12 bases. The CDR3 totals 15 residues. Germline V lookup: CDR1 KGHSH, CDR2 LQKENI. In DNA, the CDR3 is TGTGCCAGCTCACACACGCGTCCCGGCACAGATACGCAGTATTTT. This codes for CASSHTRPGTDTQYF.

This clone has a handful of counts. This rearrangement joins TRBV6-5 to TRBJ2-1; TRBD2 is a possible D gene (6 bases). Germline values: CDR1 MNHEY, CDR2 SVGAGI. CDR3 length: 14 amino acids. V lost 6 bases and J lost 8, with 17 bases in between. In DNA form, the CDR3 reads TGTGCCAGCAGCCCAACTAGGGGAGGCGATGAGCAGTTCTTC. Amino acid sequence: CASSPTRGGDEQFF.

The CDR3 coding sequence is TGCAGCGTTGATCTGGGGGCATGGACTGAAGCTTTCTTT. Its protein is CSVDLGAWTEAFF. This sequence joins TRBV29-1 and TRBJ1-1, with a weak D call TRBD1 (6 bases). The CDR3 sequence is 13 residues long. Between the trimmed V and J ends, which lost 3 bases and 5 bases, there was a span of 13 bases. Germline CDR1 SQVTM, CDR2 ANQGSEA.

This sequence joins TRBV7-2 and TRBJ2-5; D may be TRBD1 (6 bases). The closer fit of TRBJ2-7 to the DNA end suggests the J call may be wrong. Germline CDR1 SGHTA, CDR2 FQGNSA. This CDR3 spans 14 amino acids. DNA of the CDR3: TGTGCCAGCAGCTTAGACAGGGTGCCCTACGAGCAGTACTTC. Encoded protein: CASSLDRVPYEQYF.

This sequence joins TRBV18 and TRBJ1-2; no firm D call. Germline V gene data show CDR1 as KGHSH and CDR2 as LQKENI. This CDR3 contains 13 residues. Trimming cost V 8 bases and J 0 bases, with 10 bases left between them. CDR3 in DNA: TGTGCCAGCCGTTTTTCAGCTAACTATGGCTACACCTTC. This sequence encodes CASRFSANYGYTF. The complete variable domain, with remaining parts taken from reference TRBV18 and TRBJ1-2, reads NAGVMQNPRHLVRRRGQEARLRCSPMKGHSHVYWYRQLPEEGLKFMVYLQKENIIDESGMPKERFSAEFPKEGPSILRIQQVVRGDSAAYFCASRFSANYGYTFGSGTRLTVV.

CDR3 DNA sequence: TGTGCCAGCTCACCACGCCGGACAGGGAACACAGATACGCAGTATTTT. This translates into CASSPRRTGNTDTQYF. The rearrangement uses TRBV18 and TRBJ2-3, with 8 bases matching TRBD1. The V gene end was trimmed by 1 base and the J gene end by 2 bases; junction bases not matched to a gene: 5. CDR3 length: 16 amino acids. Germline lookup yields CDR1 KGHSH and CDR2 LQKENI.

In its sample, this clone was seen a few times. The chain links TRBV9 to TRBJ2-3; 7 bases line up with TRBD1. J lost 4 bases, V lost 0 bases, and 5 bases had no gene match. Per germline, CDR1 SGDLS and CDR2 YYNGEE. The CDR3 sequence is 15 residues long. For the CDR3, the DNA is TGTGCCAGCAGCGTAGCAACGACAGGGCCAGATACGCAGTATTTT. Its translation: CASSVATTGPDTQYF.

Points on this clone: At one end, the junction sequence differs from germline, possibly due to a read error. CDR3 region: CTSSPGTSPDTQYF. The CDR3 region has the DNA TGTACCAGCAGCCCTGGGACTAGCCCAGATACGCAGTATTTT. The chain is built from TRBV7-3 and TRBJ2-3; 9 nucleotides line up with TRBD2. CDR3 size: 14 residues. Looked up from germline, CDR1 is SGHTA and CDR2 is FQGTGA.

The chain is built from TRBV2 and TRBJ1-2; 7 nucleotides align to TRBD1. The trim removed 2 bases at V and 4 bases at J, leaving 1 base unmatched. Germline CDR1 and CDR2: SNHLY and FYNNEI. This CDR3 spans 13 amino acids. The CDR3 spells CASSEQGGYGYTF. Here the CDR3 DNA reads TGTGCCAGCAGTGAACAGGGGGGCTATGGCTACACCTTC.

As DNA, the CDR3 is TGTGCCAGCACCGAACTCCGAGAGGTAAATGAGCAGTTCTTC. Protein sequence: CASTELREVNEQFF. The chain employs TRBV2 and TRBJ2-1; the D is unclear. Germline assignment: CDR1 SNHLY and CDR2 FYNNEI. This CDR3 contains 14 residues. V lost 7 bases and J lost 7, with 17 bases in between.

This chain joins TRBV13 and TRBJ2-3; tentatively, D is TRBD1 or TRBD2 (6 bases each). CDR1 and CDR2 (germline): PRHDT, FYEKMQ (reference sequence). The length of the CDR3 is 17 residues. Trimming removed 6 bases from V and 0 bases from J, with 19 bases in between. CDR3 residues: CASSSTRWGASTDTQYF. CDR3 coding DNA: TGTGCCAGCAGTTCGACTAGGTGGGGGGCTAGCACAGATACGCAGTATTTT.

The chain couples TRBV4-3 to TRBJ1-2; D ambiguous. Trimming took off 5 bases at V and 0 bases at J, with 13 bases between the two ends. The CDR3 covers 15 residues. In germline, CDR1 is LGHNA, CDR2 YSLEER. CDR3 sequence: CASSELSGANYGYTF. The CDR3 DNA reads TGCGCCAGCAGCGAACTTTCCGGGGCTAACTATGGCTACACCTTC.

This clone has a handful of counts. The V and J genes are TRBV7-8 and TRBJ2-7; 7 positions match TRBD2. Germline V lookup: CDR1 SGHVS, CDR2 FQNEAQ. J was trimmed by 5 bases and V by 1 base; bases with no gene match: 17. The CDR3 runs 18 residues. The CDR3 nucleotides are TGTGCCAGCAGCTTAGAGGGGACTACCAACCACCGCCAACACGAGCAGTACTTC. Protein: CASSLEGTTNHRQHEQYF. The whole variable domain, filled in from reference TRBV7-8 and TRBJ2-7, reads GAGVSQSPRYKVAKRGQDVALRCDPISGHVSLFWYQQALGQGPEFLTYFQNEAQLDKSGLPSDRFFAERPEGSVSTLKIQRTQQEDSAVYLCASSLEGTTNHRQHEQYFGPGTRLTVT.